This T cell receptor beta chain was identified in a study of CD8 T cells in ankylosing spondylitis. Study results and caveats: In ankylosing spondylitis blood, a motif of seven to nine highly homologous TCR beta variants appeared characteristic.

Quantitative 5'-RACE with molecular barcodes generated TCR beta libraries. TCRdb ran MiXCR on the 5' RACE reads and lists one entry per CDR3 protein. The sample has hundreds of thousands of distinct CDR3 sequences; roughly 10% are singletons. Germline CDR1 reads KGHDR; CDR2 reads SFDVKD. Losses at the gene ends were 7 bases for V and 6 bases for J; bases not matched to a gene: 7. The CDR3 covers 14 residues. In its sample, this clonotype was seen a few times. The target antigen is unknown. Sequences were obtained from blood, either unsorted or a sorted T cell fraction (not recorded which). The chain combines TRBV24-1 with TRBJ2-3, with TRBD2 matching 9 bases. This TCR derives from a male donor with ankylosing spondylitis. CDR3 region: CATRQRGAVDTQYF. In DNA, the CDR3 is TGTGCCACCAGACAGCGGGGGGCGGTTGATACGCAGTATTTT.